One sample yielded the 19 T cell receptor beta chains listed below, sequenced in a study of T cells in Graves' hyperthyroidism and ophthalmopathy. The investigators amplified TCR beta CDR3 regions from RNA transcripts. The TCR CDR3 was amplified in a first-round RT-PCR using the HTBI primer set. Via MiXCR, TCRdb re-called the multiplex PCR reads, giving one row per CDR3 protein. This sample carries under 400,000 distinct CDR3 sequences, around 14% of them seen once, and the ten largest clones take roughly 26%. Input material: blood. These receptors all come from a woman in her late teens or twenties with Graves' hyperthyroidism that later progressed to Graves' ophthalmopathy.

This clonotype was seen at least ten times. CDR3 amino acids: CASSLLDGYEQYF. DNA for the CDR3: TGTGCCAGCAGCCTCTTAGATGGGTACGAGCAGTACTTC. The chain carries TRBV11-2 and TRBJ2-7; D gene unclear. Per the germline V gene, CDR1 is SGHAT and CDR2 is FQNNGV. The CDR3 runs to 13 residues. Trimming cost V 5 bases and J 4 bases, with 12 bases left between them.

There are many counts of this clonotype. V gene TRBV2 combines with J gene TRBJ2-5, with unresolved D. V lost 2 bases to trimming and J lost 2 bases, with 12 bases between them. CDR3 length equals 15 residues. CDR1 and CDR2 from the germline V gene are SNHLY and FYNNEI. The CDR3 nucleotides read TGTGCCAGCAGTGAATGGCCGGTGGTTCAAGAGACCCAGTACTTC. The encoded protein is CASSEWPVVQETQYF. The full variable domain, its missing parts supplied by reference TRBV2 and TRBJ2-5, is EPEVTQTPSHQVTQMGQEVILRCVPISNHLYFYWYRQILGQKVEFLVSFYNNEISEKSEIFDDQFSVERPDGSNFTLKIRSTKLEDSAMYFCASSEWPVVQETQYFGPGTRLLVL.

This clonotype was found many times. The V gene is TRBV20-1, the J gene TRBJ2-1; tentative D call: TRBD2 (5 bases). Germline V lookup: CDR1 DFQATT, CDR2 SNEGSKA (reference sequence). This CDR3 has 15 amino acids. V was shortened by 0 bases and J by 7 bases, with 16 bases between the two germline ends. The CDR3 is CSARDLGGRVNEQFF. CDR3 nucleotide sequence: TGCAGTGCTAGAGATCTTGGCGGGCGGGTTAATGAGCAGTTCTTC.

V and J are TRBV4-1 and TRBJ2-1; D might be TRBD2 (6 bases). V lost 1 base to trimming and J lost 13 bases, with 14 bases between them. The CDR3 runs to 13 residues. In germline, CDR1 is MGHRA, CDR2 YSYEKL. DNA for the CDR3: TGCGCCAGCAGCCAAGTGAGGAGGGAAAGTCAGTTCTTC. Its protein product is CASSQVRRESQFF.

The chain employs TRBV6-4 and TRBJ2-7; D not resolved. This CDR3 has 14 amino acids. CDR1 is MRHNA and CDR2 is SNTAGT in the germline V gene. Trimming removed 3 bases from V and 0 bases from J, with 9 bases in between. CDR3 sequence (DNA): TGTGCCAGCAGTGAATTTTGGGGCTCCTACGAGCAGTACTTC. Residues: CASSEFWGSYEQYF.

This clonotype came up many times. The chain employs TRBV2 and TRBJ2-7; TRBD2 might be the D (5 bases). Trimming stripped 3 bases from V and 1 base from J, with 16 bases between. The CDR3 runs 16 residues. Germline V CDR1 and CDR2: SNHLY, FYNNEI. CDR3 DNA sequence: TGTGCCAGCAGTGAGCCCGCAGGAGGACCTTCCTACGAGCAGTACTTC. As protein: CASSEPAGGPSYEQYF.

The chain uses TRBV28 and TRBJ1-3; no clear D gene. CDR3 length equals 15 residues. Trimming stripped 5 bases from V and 0 bases from J, with 11 bases between. The V gene's germline CDR1 is MDHEN and CDR2 SYDVKM. In nucleotides, the CDR3 is TGTGCCAGCAGTCCTGGACTATTCTCTGGAAACACCATATATTTT. This translates into CASSPGLFSGNTIYF. Based on the CDR3 plus reference TRBV28 and TRBJ1-3, the full variable domain is DVKVTQSSRYLVKRTGEKVFLECVQDMDHENMFWYRQDPGLGLRLIYFSYDVKMKEKGDIPEGYSVSREKKERFSLILESASTNQTSMYLCASSPGLFSGNTIYFGEGSWLTVV.

This clonotype was recorded many times. The V gene is TRBV13, the J gene TRBJ2-2; 8 bases match TRBD2. CDR3 size: 16 residues. V was clipped by 1 base and J by 4 bases; unmatched bases: 5. Germline CDR1 and CDR2: PRHDT and FYEKMQ (reference sequence). The CDR3 protein is CASSLAAGESTGELFF. The CDR3 nucleotides are TGTGCCAGCAGCTTAGCAGCGGGAGAGTCCACCGGGGAGCTGTTTTTT.

This clonotype was recorded at least ten times. V usage is TRBV5-1 and J usage is TRBJ2-1, with 9 bases identical to TRBD2. Germline trimming cut 3 bases from V and 6 bases from J; bases unmatched to any gene: 22. Germline V gene data show CDR1 as SGHRS and CDR2 as YFSETQ. The CDR3 sequence is 20 residues long. This chain's CDR3 is CASSSPLGTVAGEVLNEQFF. DNA of the CDR3: TGCGCCAGCAGCTCCCCCTTGGGAACAGTAGCGGGAGAAGTCCTCAATGAGCAGTTCTTC.

To note about this clonotype: A clone one base away is much larger, so this may be a read error. The chain is built from TRBV4-2 and TRBJ2-7, with 7 bases fitting TRBD2. Germline V gene lookup returns CDR1 LGHNA and CDR2 YNFKEQ. The CDR3 runs 15 residues. In nucleotides, the CDR3 is TGTGCCAGCAGCCGAGAACTAGCGCTTTCCTACAAGCAGTACTTC. Protein: CASSRELALSYKQYF.

As concerns this clonotype: A much larger clone differs by one base, so this may be a read error. V and J are TRBV20-1 and TRBJ2-3; D possibly corresponds to TRBD2 (6 bases). V was trimmed by 4 bases and J by 4 bases, leaving 18 bases between them. The CDR3 has 15 amino acids. In germline, CDR1 is DFQATT, CDR2 SNEGSKA (reference sequence). The CDR3 DNA reads as TGCAGTGCTATTCTATCGGGAGTATGGCCAGATACGCAGTATTTT. Translation: CSAILSGVWPDTQYF.

The gene calls are TRBV12-3 or TRBV12-4 and TRBJ1-3; tentative D call: TRBD1 (5 bases). The CDR3 is 16 amino acids. Trimming left V 2 bases short and J 4 bases short, with 15 bases between. For the CDR3, the DNA is TGTGCCAGCAGTTTAAGGGCAGGGTCGTTCGGAAACACCATATATTTT. This translates into CASSLRAGSFGNTIYF.

This rearrangement joins TRBV9 to TRBJ2-2; D is tentatively TRBD1 or TRBD2 (5 bases each). Per the germline V gene, CDR1 is SGDLS and CDR2 is YYNGEE. V lost 3 bases, J lost 0 bases, and 12 bases lay in between. CDR3 length: 16 residues. The CDR3 DNA reads TGTGCCAGCAGCGCCCAGGGACGGGCGAACACCGGGGAGCTGTTTTTT. The encoded protein is CASSAQGRANTGELFF.

Comment on this clonotype: Just one base apart from a much larger clone, this may be a read error. This chain uses TRBV15 with TRBJ2-7; tentatively, D is TRBD2 (5 bases). Per the germline V gene, CDR1 is LNHNV and CDR2 is YYDKDF (reference sequence). The ends were cut back, 1 base at V and 0 bases at J, with 22 bases in the middle. This CDR3 spans 19 amino acids. The DNA for the CDR3 is TGTGCCACCAGCAGAGGCCAAGCCTTCGGCGGGCCGAGCTCCTACGAGCAGTACTTC. Its protein product is CATSRGQAFGGPSSYEQYF.

The chain employs TRBV4-1 and TRBJ2-5; 7 nucleotides align to TRBD2. This CDR3 has 15 residues. CDR1 and CDR2 from the germline V gene are MGHRA and YSYEKL. V lost 4 bases, J lost 5 bases, and 10 bases stayed unmatched. The CDR3 here is CASSPGLGEGETQYF. The CDR3 DNA follows: TGCGCCAGCAGCCCCGGCTTGGGGGAGGGCGAGACCCAGTACTTC.

This clonotype was counted many times. This sequence joins TRBV9 and TRBJ2-7; D gene uncertain. Germline V gene lookup returns CDR1 SGDLS and CDR2 YYNGEE. The CDR3 totals 13 residues. V dropped 2 bases and J dropped 13 bases, with 19 bases sitting between them. CDR3 amino acids: CASSVGPQRRVYF. CDR3 DNA sequence: TGTGCCAGCAGCGTGGGCCCCCAACGACGAGTCTACTTC.

The table lists this clonotype with many counts. V and J are TRBV28 and TRBJ1-5, with 7 positions matching TRBD1. This CDR3 is 16 amino acids long. V shed 3 bases and J 6 bases; nucleotides not matched to a gene: 11. Germline V CDR1 and CDR2: MDHEN, SYDVKM. DNA of the CDR3: TGTGCCAGCAGTTTCTGGTCGGGACAGAGGGGTCAGCCCCAGCATTTT. This encodes CASSFWSGQRGQPQHF.

In its sample, this clonotype was seen many times. The chain is built from TRBV7-8 and TRBJ2-4; either TRBD1 or TRBD2 may fit D (6 bases each). V was clipped by 3 bases and J by 8 bases, with 20 bases between them. Per germline, CDR1 SGHVS and CDR2 FQNEAQ. The CDR3 contains 16 residues. The chain's CDR3 is CASSFLAEGGWDIQYF. The CDR3 DNA follows: TGTGCCAGCAGCTTCTTGGCTGAGGGGGGCTGGGACATTCAGTACTTC.

The CDR3 loop is CASSFGGGRCIDEQYF. The CDR3, as DNA: TGTGCCAGCAGCTTTGGCGGGGGGCGATGCATCGACGAGCAGTACTTC. The rearrangement uses TRBV7-9 and TRBJ2-7, with TRBD2 matching over 8 bases. The ends lost 3 bases at V and 5 bases at J; junction bases unmatched: 12. CDR1 and CDR2 (germline): SEHNR, FQNEAQ (reference sequence). The length of the CDR3 is 16 residues.